These 23 T cell receptor beta chains were all obtained from the same sample, sequenced in a study of shared clonotypes between healthy human individuals. The naive CD8 fraction comprised CD45RO-negative cells positively selected for CCR7 and excluded terminally differentiated effector memory CD45RA+ cells. Libraries were prepared by immunoSEQ multiplex PCR; TCRdb keeps only in-frame clonotypes and omits some of them. The sample includes hundreds of thousands of clones, approximately 96% of them seen just once. The sample comprised naive CD8+ T cells sorted from blood. The receptors originated from a woman aged 25 to 45 in good health.

The J gene is TRBJ1-5, the V gene TRBV6-1; TRBD1 matches at 9 bases. Trimming at V came to 8 bases and at J to 6 bases, leaving 5 bases not matched to a gene. CDR1 and CDR2 from the germline V gene are MNHNS and SASEGT. This CDR3 contains 13 residues. CDR3 in amino acids: CASEGQGRQPQHF. The DNA for the CDR3 is TGTGCCAGCGAGGGACAGGGACGTCAGCCCCAGCATTTT.

This clone was seen a single time. The V call is TRBV6-5, the J call TRBJ2-7; 7 nucleotides line up with TRBD1. After removal of 4 bases from V and 2 bases from J, the junction contained 5 bases not matched to a gene. Germline V gene lookup returns CDR1 MNHEY and CDR2 SVGAGI. This CDR3 spans 14 amino acids. The CDR3, as DNA: TGTGCCAGCAGTTCGAGACAGGGTGCCTACGAGCAGTACTTC. Protein sequence: CASSSRQGAYEQYF.

The genes are TRBV7-2 and TRBJ2-7; 11 bases fit TRBD2. The germline V gene encodes CDR1 SGHTA and CDR2 FQGNSA. There are 15 residues in the CDR3. With 5 bases clipped from V and 6 bases from J, the junction kept 9 bases outside the gene matches. CDR3 in DNA: TGTGCCAGCAGCCCCTTACTAGCGGGGGCGGTCGAGCAGTACTTC. It is translated as CASSPLLAGAVEQYF.

This clone was counted once. The J gene is TRBJ1-1, the V gene TRBV7-3; D gene unclear. This CDR3 region has 13 residues. The V and J ends lost 5 bases and 5 bases respectively, with 12 bases between them. From germline, CDR1 is SGHTA and CDR2 FQGTGA. DNA for the CDR3: TGTGCCAGCAGCCCCGTAACGGGGACTGAAGCTTTCTTT. Translated: CASSPVTGTEAFF.

The chain combines TRBV10-3 with TRBJ2-1; D not certain. CDR3 length: 17 residues. CDR1 is ENHRY, CDR2 SYGVKD, per germline. The V end was cut by 3 bases, the J end by 0 bases, with 15 bases between. CDR3 sequence reads: CAISEQPHDISYNEQFF. The CDR3 DNA reads TGTGCCATCAGTGAACAACCCCATGACATCTCCTACAATGAGCAGTTCTTC.

V gene TRBV2 combines with J gene TRBJ2-7; 7 nucleotides match TRBD2. This CDR3 comprises 13 residues. J lost 5 bases, V lost 0 bases, and 1 base had no gene match. Germline values: CDR1 SNHLY, CDR2 FYNNEI. The CDR3 reads CASSEAGGHEQYF. The DNA for the CDR3 is TGTGCCAGCAGTGAAGCGGGAGGGCACGAGCAGTACTTC.

The chain has TRBV27 and TRBJ1-4; 8 nucleotides agree with TRBD1. V lost 5 bases and J lost 7; bases outside the gene matches: 6. From germline, CDR1 is MNHEY and CDR2 SMNVEV (reference sequence). The CDR3 consists of 14 residues. In DNA, the CDR3 is TGTGCCAGCAGTCTAGGACAGGGAAGTGAAAAACTGTTTTTT. Protein product: CASSLGQGSEKLFF.

This chain joins TRBV19 and TRBJ1-2; D gene ambiguous. The CDR3 contains 13 residues. CDR1 and CDR2 (germline): LNHDA, SQIVND (reference sequence). V lost 10 bases, J lost 0 bases, and 12 bases lay in between. The CDR3 DNA reads as TGTGCCACCACAAGTGGACCTAACTATGGCTACACCTTC. It yields the protein CATTSGPNYGYTF.

The genes are TRBV6-1 and TRBJ2-7; 7 bases fit TRBD2. The CDR3 contains 14 residues. V dropped 5 bases and J dropped 2; count of bases not matched to a gene: 6. The germline gives CDR1 MNHNS, CDR2 SASEGT. CDR3 loop: CASSPGLRAYEQYF. The CDR3 DNA reads as TGTGCCAGCAGTCCGGGACTACGGGCCTACGAGCAGTACTTC.

DNA of the CDR3: TGTGCCAGCAGTCCTAGACAGGCTCTAGTCCAGCAGTACTTC. Residues: CASSPRQALVQQYF. V usage is TRBV27 and J usage is TRBJ2-7; a possible D gene is TRBD1 (6 bases). The CDR3 is 14 amino acids. Germline CDR1 MNHEY, CDR2 SMNVEV (reference sequence). The V end was cut by 5 bases, the J end by 8 bases, with 19 bases between.

J is TRBJ2-7 and V is TRBV5-6; 7 nucleotides match TRBD1. Germline V gene lookup returns CDR1 SGHDT and CDR2 YYEEEE. This CDR3 comprises 14 residues. The junction had 4 bases not matched to a gene; V was cut back by 0 bases and J by 4 bases. CDR3 residues: CASSLEGQRYEQYF. The CDR3 nucleotides read TGTGCCAGCAGCTTGGAGGGACAGCGGTACGAGCAGTACTTC.

This chain links TRBV5-6 with TRBJ2-1; D call uncertain. Germline V gene data show CDR1 as SGHDT and CDR2 as YYEEEE. This CDR3 contains 14 residues. V was pared by 0 bases and J by 7 bases, with 11 bases between. CDR3 bases: TGTGCCAGCAGCTTGGTCGCTCCTTGGAATGAGCAGTTCTTC. Protein sequence: CASSLVAPWNEQFF.

This sequence joins TRBV29-1 and TRBJ2-1; D possibly corresponds to TRBD2 (5 bases). CDR3 length equals 15 residues. V was cut by 2 bases and J by 6 bases, with 17 bases left in between. Looked up from germline, CDR1 is SQVTM and CDR2 is ANQGSEA. CDR3 region: CSVEQVPGRSNEQFF. In DNA, the CDR3 is TGCAGCGTTGAACAGGTACCGGGAAGGAGCAATGAGCAGTTCTTC.

The genes are TRBV27 and TRBJ1-1; no reliable D call. Per the germline V gene, CDR1 is MNHEY and CDR2 is SMNVEV (reference sequence). The ends were cut back, 1 base at V and 4 bases at J, with 10 bases in the middle. The CDR3 sequence is 14 residues long. CDR3 in amino acids: CASSLLGSLTEAFF. The CDR3 nucleotides read TGTGCCAGCAGTTTATTGGGAAGCCTCACTGAAGCTTTCTTT.

CDR3 amino acids: CASMLAVGELFF. CDR3 bases: TGTGCCAGCATGCTAGCGGTAGGGGAGCTGTTTTTT. The V and J genes are TRBV2 and TRBJ2-2; 7 nucleotides match TRBD2. This CDR3 has 12 amino acids. Germline values: CDR1 SNHLY, CDR2 FYNNEI. Trimming took 7 bases from V and 8 from J; bases not matched to a gene: 4. The complete variable domain, with remaining parts taken from reference TRBV2 and TRBJ2-2, reads EPEVTQTPSHQVTQMGQEVILRCVPISNHLYFYWYRQILGQKVEFLVSFYNNEISEKSEIFDDQFSVERPDGSNFTLKIRSTKLEDSAMYFCASMLAVGELFFGEGSRLTVL.

The J gene is TRBJ2-3, the V gene TRBV27, with D uncertain. CDR3 length: 13 residues. Trimming removed 5 bases from V and 4 bases from J, with 10 bases in between. Germline CDR1 reads MNHEY; CDR2 reads SMNVEV (reference sequence). CDR3 sequence (DNA): TGTGCCAGCAGTCCTCCCCCGTCAGATACGCAGTATTTT. Translation: CASSPPPSDTQYF.

The V and J genes are TRBV4-1 and TRBJ1-3, with D possibly being TRBD1 (5 bases). Trimming cost V 3 bases and J 2 bases, with 11 bases left between them. This CDR3 has 15 amino acids. Per germline, CDR1 MGHRA and CDR2 YSYEKL. CDR3: CASSQLGRAGNTIYF. In DNA form, the CDR3 reads TGCGCCAGCAGCCAGTTGGGGCGCGCTGGAAACACCATATATTTT.

This chain connects TRBV10-3 to TRBJ1-2; D is undetermined. The V gene lost 0 bases and the J gene lost 0 bases, with 8 bases spanning the gap. Germline V gives CDR1 ENHRY, CDR2 SYGVKD. The CDR3 has 15 amino acids. This CDR3 reads CAISESFQANYGYTF. The CDR3 DNA reads TGTGCCATCAGTGAGTCCTTCCAAGCTAACTATGGCTACACCTTC.

The chain combines TRBV5-1 with TRBJ2-6; D gene unclear. Germline assignment: CDR1 SGHRS and CDR2 YFSETQ. The length of the CDR3 is 18 residues. Trimming pared 4 bases from V and 0 bases from J, leaving 17 bases between. This CDR3 reads CASSAGRIGSSGANVLTF. The CDR3 DNA sequence: TGCGCCAGCAGCGCCGGACGGATCGGGTCCTCTGGGGCCAACGTCCTGACTTTC.

J is TRBJ2-7 and V is TRBV25-1; tentatively, D is TRBD2 (6 bases). Trimming removed 10 bases at V and 0 bases at J, with 16 bases between. The CDR3 sequence is 14 residues long. Germline V gene data show CDR1 as MGHDK and CDR2 as SYGVNS. The CDR3 reads CATQAGLFSYEQYF. CDR3 sequence (DNA): TGTGCCACCCAGGCGGGGCTGTTCTCCTACGAGCAGTACTTC.

The V call is TRBV27, the J call TRBJ2-5, with D maybe TRBD2 (5 bases). Trimming stripped 5 bases from V and 9 bases from J, with 13 bases between. The V gene's germline CDR1 is MNHEY and CDR2 SMNVEV (reference sequence). The CDR3 consists of 12 residues. Here the CDR3 DNA reads TGTGCCAGCAGTCTAGGCCGAGCGGCCCAGTACTTC. As protein: CASSLGRAAQYF.

The V gene is TRBV5-1, the J gene TRBJ2-1, with D unresolved. This CDR3 comprises 17 residues. The germline V gene has CDR1 SGHRS and CDR2 YFSETQ. The V end lost 0 bases, the J end lost 2 bases, and 15 bases lay between the germline ends. This CDR3 is CASSLAARNDPYNEQFF. The CDR3 DNA reads as TGCGCCAGCAGCTTGGCGGCGAGAAACGACCCCTACAATGAGCAGTTCTTC.

The chain employs TRBV11-2 and TRBJ2-1, with 7 bases fitting TRBD1. The CDR3 runs to 15 residues. Germline V gives CDR1 SGHAT, CDR2 FQNNGV. V dropped 5 bases and J dropped 9; count of bases not matched to a gene: 13. CDR3 in amino acids: CASSVRGSGGSEQFF. CDR3 sequence (DNA): TGTGCCAGCAGCGTCCGTGGCTCAGGGGGAAGTGAGCAGTTCTTC.